One and the same sample provided the 15 T cell receptor beta chains below, sequenced in a study of blood T cell repertoires in COVID-19. The repertoire was sequenced with immunoSEQ multiplex PCR; TCRdb's copy has only in-frame clones and lacks some. Found here are about 190,000 clones, about 91% of them singletons; the top ten hold about 3.9%. Sequencing used peripheral blood. Every receptor here comes from a woman aged 30 to 39 with acute or convalescent COVID-19.

CDR3 nucleotide sequence: TGCAGTGCCCTCACAGATACGCAGTATTTT. Its translation is CSALTDTQYF. The rearrangement joins TRBV20-1 to TRBJ2-3; the D is unclear. Germline CDR1 reads DFQATT; CDR2 reads SNEGSKA (reference sequence). There are 10 residues in the CDR3. V was clipped by 6 bases and J by 2 bases, with 3 bases between them.

V usage is TRBV7-2 and J usage is TRBJ2-2, with TRBD2 matching 12 bases. There are 17 residues in the CDR3. Per germline, CDR1 SGHTA and CDR2 FQGNSA. Trimming at V came to 0 bases and at J to 5 bases, leaving 4 bases not matched to a gene. The CDR3 loop is CASSLAGGTSGTGELFF. The DNA of the CDR3 is TGTGCCAGCAGCTTAGCCGGGGGGACTAGCGGGACCGGGGAGCTGTTTTTT.

The rearrangement links TRBV28 to TRBJ1-1; 7 bases match TRBD1. Per germline, CDR1 MDHEN and CDR2 SYDVKM. V was clipped by 5 bases and J by 11 bases; unmatched bases: 8. The CDR3 runs 12 residues. The CDR3 nucleotides read TGTGCCAGCAGTCTCAGACAGGGTTGGGCTTTCTTT. Its protein product is CASSLRQGWAFF.

The J gene is TRBJ1-2, the V gene TRBV27; possibly TRBD1 for D (5 bases). Trimming left V 4 bases short and J 1 base short, with 7 bases between. The CDR3 loop spans 13 amino acids. The germline CDR1 and CDR2 sequences are MNHEY and SMNVEV (reference sequence). Here the CDR3 DNA reads TGTGCCAGCAGTTCAAGGGGTAACTATGGCTACACCTTC. This encodes CASSSRGNYGYTF.

The CDR3 coding sequence is TGTGCCAGAAGCTTGGCGACTAGCCCCACCGCGGAGACCCAGTACTTC. Its protein product is CARSLATSPTAETQYF. The V gene is TRBV5-3, the J gene TRBJ2-5; 7 nucleotides line up with TRBD2. TRBV5-3 has ORF status, its function being uncertain. This CDR3 comprises 16 residues. Trimming cost V 0 bases and J 5 bases; bases outside gene matches: 10.

The chain employs TRBV12-3 or TRBV12-4 and TRBJ1-6; D is unclear. V lost 3 bases and J 8 bases, leaving 5 bases between the germline ends. This CDR3 contains 12 residues. The DNA of the CDR3 is TGTGCCAGCAGTTTCGGGTATTCACCCCTCCACTTT. It is translated as CASSFGYSPLHF.

The V call is TRBV12-3 or TRBV12-4, the J call TRBJ2-3; 7 bases match TRBD2. V trimming: 7 bases; J trimming: 1 base; junction bases outside the gene matches: 2. The CDR3 spans 13 residues. CDR3 sequence: CASKAGGTDTQYF. CDR3 DNA sequence: TGTGCCAGCAAGGCGGGAGGCACAGATACGCAGTATTTT.

Of note for this clone: This specimen includes other DNA sequences encoding the same CDR3. The chain is built from TRBV19 and TRBJ1-1, with D maybe TRBD1 (5 bases). Trimming removed 3 bases at V and 11 bases at J, with 16 bases between. This CDR3 region has 13 residues. The germline V gene has CDR1 LNHDA and CDR2 SQIVND (reference sequence). The CDR3 protein is CASSILGGSVAFF. In nucleotides, the CDR3 is TGTGCCAGTAGTATTTTGGGGGGATCGGTCGCTTTCTTT.

This chain connects TRBV5-1 to TRBJ1-1; 8 bases match TRBD1. V lost 4 bases and J lost 7; bases outside the gene matches: 9. From germline, CDR1 is SGHRS and CDR2 YFSETQ. The CDR3 is 14 residues long. The CDR3 DNA sequence: TGCGCCAGCAGCAACCAGGGGGCGCCGAGTGAAGCTTTCTTT. Translation gives CASSNQGAPSEAFF.

This chain links TRBV4-2 with TRBJ2-7; D is perhaps TRBD1 (5 bases). Trimming removed 1 base from V and 8 bases from J, with 15 bases in between. The CDR3 length is 14 residues. Germline lookup yields CDR1 LGHNA and CDR2 YNFKEQ. In nucleotides, the CDR3 is TGTGCCAGCAGCCAAGTAGGACAACCAAGGCAGCAGTACTTC. Its translation is CASSQVGQPRQQYF.

The J gene is TRBJ2-7, the V gene TRBV10-2; TRBD2 agrees at 9 bases. Trimming cost V 10 bases and J 5 bases; bases outside gene matches: 9. Germline loops: CDR1 WSHSY, CDR2 SAAADI. The CDR3 covers 13 residues. The CDR3 bases are TGCGCCACTATAGCGGGAGATAAGGACGAGCAGTACTTC. It codes for CATIAGDKDEQYF.

Written as DNA, the CDR3 is TGTGCCAGCACCGTGGACTACACACATGAGCAGTTCTTC. Translated: CASTVDYTHEQFF. The chain links TRBV12-3 or TRBV12-4 to TRBJ2-1, with TRBD2 as a possible D gene (6 bases). Between the trimmed V and J ends, which lost 7 bases and 8 bases, there was a span of 15 bases. This CDR3 is 13 amino acids long.

The V gene is TRBV29-1, the J gene TRBJ1-5; D gene unclear. With 7 bases removed from V and 1 base from J, the gap between germline ends came to 11 bases. CDR1 and CDR2 (germline): SQVTM, ANQGSEA. This CDR3 region has 13 residues. The CDR3: CSGLFGSNQPQHF. The CDR3 DNA follows: TGCAGCGGGCTCTTCGGGAGCAATCAGCCCCAGCATTTT.

The chain links TRBV28 to TRBJ2-4; TRBD1 agrees at 8 bases. The trim removed 6 bases at V and 6 bases at J, leaving 4 bases unmatched. This CDR3 is 13 amino acids long. The germline CDR1 and CDR2 sequences are MDHEN and SYDVKM. CDR3 loop: CASRRTGPNIQYF. The CDR3 DNA reads TGTGCCAGCAGGCGGACAGGGCCAAACATTCAGTACTTC.

V usage is TRBV9 and J usage is TRBJ2-7; TRBD2 is a possible D gene (6 bases). V was shortened by 0 bases and J by 3 bases, with 13 bases between the two germline ends. The V gene's germline CDR1 is SGDLS and CDR2 YYNGEE. The length of the CDR3 is 15 residues. The CDR3 is CASSVGRQGLYEQYF. The DNA for the CDR3 is TGTGCCAGCAGCGTAGGCAGGCAGGGACTCTACGAGCAGTACTTC.